These T cell receptor beta chains were read from a single sample in a study of long-term antiretroviral therapy in people with HIV. Using immunoSEQ multiplex PCR, the repertoire was profiled, and TCRdb retains in-frame clones only, with some absent. The repertoire consists of approximately 17,000 clones, with roughly 80% occurring once and the leading ten covering more than 14%. Here the sequenced sample was unsorted PBMCs, taken around 1.2 years before starting antiretroviral therapy. Receptors were obtained from a man younger than 45 with HIV. Both conserved end residues are part of each CDR3. A D gene is named only where the DNA matches it firmly. Clone size is stated in some rows and not others, as once, few, many or a class when expanded.

j_call v_call d_call clone_size cdr3_aa cdr3_nt
TRBJ2-3 TRBV5-1 - - CASSLRTAEDTQYF TGCGCCAGCAGCTTACGGACCGCTGAGGATACGCAGTATTTT
TRBJ2-7 TRBV7-9 - - CASSLTDGAYEQYF TGTGCCAGCAGCCTTACGGACGGAGCCTACGAGCAGTACTTC
TRBJ2-7 TRBV7-2 TRBD2 few CASSGRGGPYEQYF TGTGCCAGCAGCGGGCGGGGGGGCCCCTACGAGCAGTACTTC
TRBJ2-3 TRBV10-1 - - CASSESGSTDTQYF TGCGCCAGCAGTGAGTCGGGCAGCACAGATACGCAGTATTTT
TRBJ2-3 TRBV18 - - CASSPRTGEDTQYF TGTGCCAGCTCACCTCGGACCGGGGAGGATACGCAGTATTTT
TRBJ2-2 TRBV19 - once CASSAGRDANTGELFF TGTGCCAGTAGTGCCGGAAGGGACGCGAACACCGGGGAGCTGTTTTTT
TRBJ1-1 TRBV5-6 - - CASSPKTLNTEAFF TGTGCCAGCAGCCCAAAGACCCTGAACACTGAAGCTTTCTTT
TRBJ2-7 TRBV11-2 - - CASSLGRKGRGEQYF TGTGCCAGCAGCTTGGGACGTAAAGGGAGAGGCGAGCAGTACTTC
TRBJ1-2 TRBV27 TRBD1 - CASSLDRTGGYGYTF TGTGCCAGCAGTTTAGATAGGACAGGGGGCTATGGCTACACCTTC
TRBJ1-3 TRBV5-1 - - CARGGRDSGNTIYF TGCGCCAGGGGGGGGAGAGACTCTGGAAACACCATATATTTT
TRBJ1-1 TRBV19 - - CASSSWGLNTEAFF TGTGCCAGTAGTAGTTGGGGGTTGAACACTGAAGCTTTCTTT
TRBJ1-5 TRBV10-2 TRBD1 - CASSERQTGHQPQHF TGCGCCAGCAGTGAGCGACAGACAGGGCACCAGCCCCAGCATTTT
TRBJ1-4 TRBV9 - - CASSVQGANEKLFF TGTGCCAGCAGCGTTCAGGGAGCTAATGAAAAACTGTTTTTT
TRBJ2-2 TRBV27 - - CASSFANTGELFF TGTGCCAGCAGCTTTGCGAACACCGGGGAGCTGTTTTTT
TRBJ1-1 TRBV5-4 - once CASSAGQNTEAFF TGTGCCAGCAGCGCGGGACAGAACACTGAAGCTTTCTTT
TRBJ2-3 TRBV11-2 TRBD1 - CASSNTGVRTDTQYF TGTGCCAGCAGCAACACAGGGGTTCGCACAGATACGCAGTATTTT
TRBJ1-2 TRBV19 - - CASSLQRPNGYTF TGTGCCAGTAGTCTACAGAGGCCCAATGGCTACACCTTC
TRBJ2-7 TRBV7-6 TRBD2 - CASSLASGGYEQYF TGTGCCAGCAGCTTAGCCTCGGGGGGCTACGAGCAGTACTTC
TRBJ2-2 TRBV6-5 - - CASSYSTTGSGELFF TGTGCCAGCAGTTACTCGACCACAGGGTCCGGGGAGCTGTTTTTT
TRBJ2-1 TRBV7-8 TRBD2 - CASSQRTSGGAGSEQFF TGTGCCAGCAGCCAACGGACTAGCGGGGGGGCCGGCAGTGAGCAGTTCTTC
TRBJ2-7 TRBV5-4 TRBD1 - CATGQGAFHEQYF TGTGCCACCGGACAGGGGGCGTTCCACGAGCAGTACTTC
TRBJ2-7 TRBV12-5 TRBD1 - CASGLVRGTGDYEQYF TGTGCTAGTGGTTTGGTACGTGGGACAGGGGACTACGAGCAGTACTTC
TRBJ1-1 TRBV30 - - CAWSVGQAIEAFF TGTGCCTGGAGTGTAGGTCAGGCGATTGAAGCTTTCTTT
TRBJ2-7 TRBV5-1 TRBD1 - CASRTGQGPEQYF TGCGCCAGCAGGACCGGACAGGGACCCGAGCAGTACTTC